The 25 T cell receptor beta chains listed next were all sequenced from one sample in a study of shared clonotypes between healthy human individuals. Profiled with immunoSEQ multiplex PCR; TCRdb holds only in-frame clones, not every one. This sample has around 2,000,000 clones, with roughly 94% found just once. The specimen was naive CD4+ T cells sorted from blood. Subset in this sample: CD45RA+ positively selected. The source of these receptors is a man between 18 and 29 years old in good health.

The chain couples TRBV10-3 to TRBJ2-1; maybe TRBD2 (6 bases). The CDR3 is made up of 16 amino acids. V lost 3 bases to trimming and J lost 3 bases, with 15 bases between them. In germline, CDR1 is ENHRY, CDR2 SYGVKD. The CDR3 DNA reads TGTGCCATCAGTGATGGGACTGCATCTTTCTACAATGAGCAGTTCTTC. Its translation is CAISDGTASFYNEQFF.

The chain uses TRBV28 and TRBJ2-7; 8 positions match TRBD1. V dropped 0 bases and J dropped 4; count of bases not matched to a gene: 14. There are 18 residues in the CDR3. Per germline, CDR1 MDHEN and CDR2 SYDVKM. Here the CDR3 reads CASSLWSQGTGYFYEQYF. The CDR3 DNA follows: TGTGCCAGCAGTTTATGGTCTCAGGGGACAGGTTATTTTTACGAGCAGTACTTC.

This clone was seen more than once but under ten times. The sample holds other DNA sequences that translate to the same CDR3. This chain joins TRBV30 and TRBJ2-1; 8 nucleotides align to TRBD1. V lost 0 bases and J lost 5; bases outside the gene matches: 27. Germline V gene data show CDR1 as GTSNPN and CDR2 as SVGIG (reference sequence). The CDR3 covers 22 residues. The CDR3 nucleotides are TGTGCCTGGAGTGTACTTCCCCCCCGGACAGGGAGTTCAGGCGGGGATCACAATGAGCAGTTCTTC. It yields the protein CAWSVLPPRTGSSGGDHNEQFF. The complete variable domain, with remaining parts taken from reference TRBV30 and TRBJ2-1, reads SQTIHQWPATLVQPVGSPLSLECTVEGTSNPNLYWYRQAAGRGLQLLFYSVGIGQISSEVPQNLSASRPQDRQFILSSKKLLLSDSGFYLCAWSVLPPRTGSSGGDHNEQFFGPGTRLTVL.

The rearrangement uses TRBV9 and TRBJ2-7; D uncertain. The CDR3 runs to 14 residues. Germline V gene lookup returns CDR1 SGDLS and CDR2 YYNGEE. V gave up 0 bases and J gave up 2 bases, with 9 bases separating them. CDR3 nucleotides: TGTGCCAGCAGCGTAGCTCCGCAGCCCTACGAGCAGTACTTC. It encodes CASSVAPQPYEQYF.

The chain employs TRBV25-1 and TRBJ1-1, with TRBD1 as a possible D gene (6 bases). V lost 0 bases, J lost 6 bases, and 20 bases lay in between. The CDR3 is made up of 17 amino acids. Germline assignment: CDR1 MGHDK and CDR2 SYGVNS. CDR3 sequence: CASSEYNDGGPYPEAFF. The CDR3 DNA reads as TGTGCCAGCAGTGAATATAATGACGGGGGGCCCTACCCTGAAGCTTTCTTT.

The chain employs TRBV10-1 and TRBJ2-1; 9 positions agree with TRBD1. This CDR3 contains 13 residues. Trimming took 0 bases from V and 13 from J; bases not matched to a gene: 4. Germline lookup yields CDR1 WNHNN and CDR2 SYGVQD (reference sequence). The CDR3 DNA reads TGCGCCAGCAGTGAGTCTACAGGGGGCGCCCAGTTCTTC. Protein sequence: CASSESTGGAQFF.

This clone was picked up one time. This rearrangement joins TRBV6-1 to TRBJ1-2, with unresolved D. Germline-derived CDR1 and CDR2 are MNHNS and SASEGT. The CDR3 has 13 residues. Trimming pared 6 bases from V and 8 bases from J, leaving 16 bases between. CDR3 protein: CASRDLESSGYTF. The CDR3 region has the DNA TGTGCCAGCAGGGATCTCGAGTCCTCCGGCTACACCTTC.

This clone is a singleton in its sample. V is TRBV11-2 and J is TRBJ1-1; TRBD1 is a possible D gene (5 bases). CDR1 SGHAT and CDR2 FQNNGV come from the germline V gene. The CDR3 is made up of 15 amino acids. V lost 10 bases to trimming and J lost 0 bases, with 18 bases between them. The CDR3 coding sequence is TGTGCCACCTCAAGGGGTGACCTCATGAACACTGAAGCTTTCTTT. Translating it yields CATSRGDLMNTEAFF.

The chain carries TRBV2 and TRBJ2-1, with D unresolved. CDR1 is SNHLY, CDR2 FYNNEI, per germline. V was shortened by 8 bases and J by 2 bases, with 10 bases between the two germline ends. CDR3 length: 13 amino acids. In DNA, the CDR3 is TGTGCCAGCGTGGGTGAGCCCTACAATGAGCAGTTCTTC. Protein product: CASVGEPYNEQFF.

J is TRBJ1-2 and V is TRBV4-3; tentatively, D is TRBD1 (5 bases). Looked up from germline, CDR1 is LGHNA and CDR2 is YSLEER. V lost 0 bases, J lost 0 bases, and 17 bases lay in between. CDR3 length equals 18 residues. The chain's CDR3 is CASSQDVGAMNSNYGYTF. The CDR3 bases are TGCGCCAGCAGCCAAGATGTCGGGGCCATGAATTCTAACTATGGCTACACCTTC.

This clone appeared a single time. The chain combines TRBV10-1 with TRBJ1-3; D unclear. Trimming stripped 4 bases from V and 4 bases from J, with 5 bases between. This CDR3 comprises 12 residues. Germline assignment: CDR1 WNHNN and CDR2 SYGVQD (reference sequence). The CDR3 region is CASSVSGNTIYF. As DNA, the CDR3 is TGCGCCAGCAGTGTTTCGGGAAACACCATATATTTT.

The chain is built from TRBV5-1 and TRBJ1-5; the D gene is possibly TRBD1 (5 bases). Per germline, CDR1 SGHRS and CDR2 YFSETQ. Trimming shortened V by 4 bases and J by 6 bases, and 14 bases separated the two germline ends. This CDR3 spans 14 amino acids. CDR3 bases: TGCGCCAGCAGCCCTCCGGGGGTCGGTCAGCCCCAGCATTTT. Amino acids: CASSPPGVGQPQHF.

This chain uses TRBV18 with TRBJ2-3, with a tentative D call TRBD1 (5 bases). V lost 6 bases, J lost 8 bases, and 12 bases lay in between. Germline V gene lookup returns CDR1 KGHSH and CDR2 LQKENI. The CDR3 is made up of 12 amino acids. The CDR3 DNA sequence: TGTGCCAGCTCCCTTCAGGGTTCTACGCAGTATTTT. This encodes CASSLQGSTQYF. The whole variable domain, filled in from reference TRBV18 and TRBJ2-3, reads NAGVMQNPRHLVRRRGQEARLRCSPMKGHSHVYWYRQLPEEGLKFMVYLQKENIIDESGMPKERFSAEFPKEGPSILRIQQVVRGDSAAYFCASSLQGSTQYFGPGTRLTVL.

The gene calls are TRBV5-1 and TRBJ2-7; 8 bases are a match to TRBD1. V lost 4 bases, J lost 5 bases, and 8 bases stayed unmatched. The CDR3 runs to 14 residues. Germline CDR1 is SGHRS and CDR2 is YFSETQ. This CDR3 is CASSAGQVNDEQYF. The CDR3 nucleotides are TGCGCCAGCAGCGCGGGACAGGTTAACGACGAGCAGTACTTC.

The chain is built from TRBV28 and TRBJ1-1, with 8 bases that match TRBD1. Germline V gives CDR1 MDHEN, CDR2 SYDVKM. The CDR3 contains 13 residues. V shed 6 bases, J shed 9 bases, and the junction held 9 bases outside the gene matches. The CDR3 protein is CASRPGTGGKAFF. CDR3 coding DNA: TGTGCCAGCAGACCGGGGACAGGTGGAAAAGCTTTCTTT.

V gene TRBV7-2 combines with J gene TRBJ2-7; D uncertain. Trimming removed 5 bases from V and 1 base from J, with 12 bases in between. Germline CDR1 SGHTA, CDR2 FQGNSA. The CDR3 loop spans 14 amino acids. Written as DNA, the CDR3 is TGTGCCAGCAGCACGGCGGCTGTTTCCTACGAGCAGTACTTC. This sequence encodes CASSTAAVSYEQYF.

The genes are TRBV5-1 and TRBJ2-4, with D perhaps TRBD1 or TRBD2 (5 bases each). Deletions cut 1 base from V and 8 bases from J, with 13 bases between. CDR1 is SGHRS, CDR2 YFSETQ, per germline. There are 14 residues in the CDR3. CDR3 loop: CASSLISRGDIQYF. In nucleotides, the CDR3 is TGCGCCAGCAGCTTGATTTCTAGAGGGGACATTCAGTACTTC.

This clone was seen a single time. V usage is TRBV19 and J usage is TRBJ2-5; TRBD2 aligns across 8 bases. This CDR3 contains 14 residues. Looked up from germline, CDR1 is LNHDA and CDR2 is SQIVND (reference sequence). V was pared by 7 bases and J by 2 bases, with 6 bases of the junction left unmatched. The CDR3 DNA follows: TGTGCCAGTACCCCAGCGGGGGTACAAGAGACCCAGTACTTC. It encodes CASTPAGVQETQYF.

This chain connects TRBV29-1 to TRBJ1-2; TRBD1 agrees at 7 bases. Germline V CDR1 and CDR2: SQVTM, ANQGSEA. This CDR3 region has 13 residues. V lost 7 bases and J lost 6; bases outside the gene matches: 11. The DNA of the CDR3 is TGCAGCGACGACAGGGCGGGCAAGGATGGCTACACCTTC. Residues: CSDDRAGKDGYTF.

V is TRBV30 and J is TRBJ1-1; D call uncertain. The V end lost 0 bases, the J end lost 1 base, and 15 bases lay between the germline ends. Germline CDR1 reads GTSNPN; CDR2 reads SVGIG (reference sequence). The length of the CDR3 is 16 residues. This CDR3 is CAWSVPRLRENTEAFF. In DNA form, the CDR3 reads TGTGCCTGGAGTGTACCCCGGCTAAGAGAGAACACTGAAGCTTTCTTT.

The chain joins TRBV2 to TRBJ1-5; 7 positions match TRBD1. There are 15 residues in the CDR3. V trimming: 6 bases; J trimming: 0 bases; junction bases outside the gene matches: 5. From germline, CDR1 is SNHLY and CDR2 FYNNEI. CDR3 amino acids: CASRATGPSNQPQHF. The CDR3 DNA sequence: TGTGCCAGCAGGGCGACAGGGCCTAGCAATCAGCCCCAGCATTTT.

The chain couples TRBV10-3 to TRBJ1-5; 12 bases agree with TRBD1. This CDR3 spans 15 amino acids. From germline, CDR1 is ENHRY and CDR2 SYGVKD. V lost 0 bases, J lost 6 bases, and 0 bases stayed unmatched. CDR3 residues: CAISESGQGAQPQHF. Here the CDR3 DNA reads TGTGCCATCAGTGAGTCGGGACAGGGGGCTCAGCCCCAGCATTTT.

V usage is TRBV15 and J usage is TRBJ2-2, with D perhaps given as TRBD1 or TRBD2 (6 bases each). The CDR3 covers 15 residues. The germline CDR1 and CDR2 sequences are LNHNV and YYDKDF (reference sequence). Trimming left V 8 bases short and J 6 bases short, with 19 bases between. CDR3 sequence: CATRRGWGHPGELFF. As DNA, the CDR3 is TGTGCCACCCGGCGGGGTTGGGGGCATCCCGGGGAGCTGTTTTTT.

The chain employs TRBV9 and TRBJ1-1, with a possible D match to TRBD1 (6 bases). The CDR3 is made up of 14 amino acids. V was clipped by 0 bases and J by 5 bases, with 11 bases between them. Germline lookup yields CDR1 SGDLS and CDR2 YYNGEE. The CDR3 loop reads CASSVAWGATEAFF. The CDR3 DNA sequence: TGTGCCAGCAGCGTAGCTTGGGGGGCAACTGAAGCTTTCTTT.

This CDR3 reads CASSLFAGRSYEQYF. The CDR3 region has the DNA TGTGCCAGCAGTTTATTCGCAGGCCGCTCCTACGAGCAGTACTTC. The rearrangement links TRBV27 to TRBJ2-7; D is uncertain. CDR3 length: 15 amino acids. Germline loops: CDR1 MNHEY, CDR2 SMNVEV (reference sequence). V lost 1 base and J 0 bases, leaving 10 bases between the germline ends.